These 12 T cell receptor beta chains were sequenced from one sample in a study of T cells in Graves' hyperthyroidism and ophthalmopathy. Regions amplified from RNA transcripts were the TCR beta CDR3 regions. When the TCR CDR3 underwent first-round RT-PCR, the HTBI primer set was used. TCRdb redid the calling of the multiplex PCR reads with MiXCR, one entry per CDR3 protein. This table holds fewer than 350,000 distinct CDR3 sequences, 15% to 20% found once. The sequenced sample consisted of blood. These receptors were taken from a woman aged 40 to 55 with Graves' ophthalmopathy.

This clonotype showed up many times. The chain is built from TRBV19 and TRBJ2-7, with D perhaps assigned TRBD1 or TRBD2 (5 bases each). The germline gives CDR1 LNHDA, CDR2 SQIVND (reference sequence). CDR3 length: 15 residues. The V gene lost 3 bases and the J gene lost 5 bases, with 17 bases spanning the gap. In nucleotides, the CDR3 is TGTGCCAGTAGTATTATGGGACGGCTTAGCCACGAGCAGTACTTC. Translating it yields CASSIMGRLSHEQYF.

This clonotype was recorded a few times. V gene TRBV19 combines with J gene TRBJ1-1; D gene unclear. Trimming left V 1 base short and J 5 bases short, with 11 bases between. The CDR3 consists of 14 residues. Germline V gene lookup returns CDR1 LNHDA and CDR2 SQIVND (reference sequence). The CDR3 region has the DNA TGTGCCAGTAGTATAGGTGTCACGAAAACTGAAGCTTTCTTT. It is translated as CASSIGVTKTEAFF.

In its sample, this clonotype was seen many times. Written as DNA, the CDR3 is TGCAGCGCCGAGTATACCTATGGCTACACCTTC. This gives the protein CSAEYTYGYTF. The rearrangement uses TRBV29-1 and TRBJ1-2; D unclear. Germline values: CDR1 SQVTM, CDR2 ANQGSEA. The CDR3 extends over 11 amino acids. V shed 7 bases and J shed 4 bases, with 10 bases lying between them.

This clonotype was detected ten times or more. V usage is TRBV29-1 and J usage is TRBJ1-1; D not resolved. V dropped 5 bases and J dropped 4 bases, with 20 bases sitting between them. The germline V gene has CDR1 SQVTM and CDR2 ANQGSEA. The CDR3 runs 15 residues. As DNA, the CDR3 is TGCAGCGTTTCCAAGTCGATGGCCACCCGCACTGAAGCTTTCTTT. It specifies CSVSKSMATRTEAFF.

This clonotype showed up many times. The CDR3 nucleotides read TGTGCCAGCAGCTTCCTAGACAGCGCCTATGGCTACACCTTC. It yields the protein CASSFLDSAYGYTF. The chain couples TRBV7-8 to TRBJ1-2; possible D gene TRBD1, 5 bases. The ends were cut back, 3 bases at V and 4 bases at J, with 12 bases in the middle. The germline V gene has CDR1 SGHVS and CDR2 FQNEAQ. This CDR3 is built from 14 residues.

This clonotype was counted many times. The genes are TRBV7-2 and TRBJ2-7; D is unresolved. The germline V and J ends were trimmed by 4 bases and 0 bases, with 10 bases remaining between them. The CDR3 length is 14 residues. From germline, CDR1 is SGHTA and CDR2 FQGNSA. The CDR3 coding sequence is TGTGCCAGCAGCTCTAAACGGAGCTCCTACGAGCAGTACTTC. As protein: CASSSKRSSYEQYF.

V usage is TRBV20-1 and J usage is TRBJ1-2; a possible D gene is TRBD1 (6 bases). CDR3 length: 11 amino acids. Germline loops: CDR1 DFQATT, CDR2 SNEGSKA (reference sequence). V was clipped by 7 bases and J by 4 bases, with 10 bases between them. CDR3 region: CSDRGSYGYTF. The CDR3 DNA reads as TGCAGTGATAGGGGGTCCTATGGCTACACCTTC.

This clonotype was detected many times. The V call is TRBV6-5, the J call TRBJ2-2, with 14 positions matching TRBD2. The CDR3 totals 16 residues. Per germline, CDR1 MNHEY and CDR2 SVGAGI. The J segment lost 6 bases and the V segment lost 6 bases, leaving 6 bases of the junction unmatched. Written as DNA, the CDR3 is TGTGCCAGCAGCTTGACTAGCGGGAGGGCGTCCGGGGAGCTGTTTTTT. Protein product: CASSLTSGRASGELFF.

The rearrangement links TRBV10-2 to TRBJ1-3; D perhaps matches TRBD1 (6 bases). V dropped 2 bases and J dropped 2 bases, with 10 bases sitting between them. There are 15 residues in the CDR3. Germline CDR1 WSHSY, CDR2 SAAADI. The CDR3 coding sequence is TGCGCCAGCAGTGAGCAGGGGATAGCTGGAAACACCATATATTTT. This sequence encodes CASSEQGIAGNTIYF.

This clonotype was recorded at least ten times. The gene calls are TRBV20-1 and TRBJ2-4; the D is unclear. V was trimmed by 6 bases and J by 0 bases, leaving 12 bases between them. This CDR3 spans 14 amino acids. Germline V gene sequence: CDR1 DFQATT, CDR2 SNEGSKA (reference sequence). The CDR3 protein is CSAPPELAKNIQYF. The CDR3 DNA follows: TGCAGTGCCCCTCCGGAACTAGCCAAAAACATTCAGTACTTC.

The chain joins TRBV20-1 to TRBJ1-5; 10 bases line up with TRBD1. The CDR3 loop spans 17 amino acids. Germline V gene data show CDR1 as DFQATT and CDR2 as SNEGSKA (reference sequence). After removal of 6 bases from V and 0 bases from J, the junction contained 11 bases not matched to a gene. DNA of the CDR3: TGCAGTGCCACGACAGGGGGCAATAGCTGTAGCAATCAGCCCCAGCATTTT. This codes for CSATTGGNSCSNQPQHF.

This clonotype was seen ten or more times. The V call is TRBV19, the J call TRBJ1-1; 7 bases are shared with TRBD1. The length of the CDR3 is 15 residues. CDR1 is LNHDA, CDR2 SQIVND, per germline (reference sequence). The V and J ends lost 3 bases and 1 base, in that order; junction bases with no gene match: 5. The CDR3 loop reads CASSIRGPTNTEAFF. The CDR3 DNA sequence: TGTGCCAGTAGTATTAGGGGGCCAACGAACACTGAAGCTTTCTTT.